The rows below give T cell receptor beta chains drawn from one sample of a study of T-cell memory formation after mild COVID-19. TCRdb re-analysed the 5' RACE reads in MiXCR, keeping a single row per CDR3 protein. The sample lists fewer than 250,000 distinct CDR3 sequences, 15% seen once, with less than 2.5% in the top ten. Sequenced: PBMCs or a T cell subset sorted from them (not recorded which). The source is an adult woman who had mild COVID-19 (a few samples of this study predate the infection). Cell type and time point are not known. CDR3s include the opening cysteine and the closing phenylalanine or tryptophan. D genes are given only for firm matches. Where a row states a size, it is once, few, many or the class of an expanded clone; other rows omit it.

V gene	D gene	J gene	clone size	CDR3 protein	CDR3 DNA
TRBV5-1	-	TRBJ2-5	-	CASSSGASTQETQYF	TGCGCCAGCAGCTCGGGGGCGAGTACACAAGAGACCCAGTACTTC
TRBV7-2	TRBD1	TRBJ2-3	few	CASSPQGVPTDTQYF	TGTGCCAGCAGCCCCCAGGGGGTCCCCACAGATACGCAGTATTTT
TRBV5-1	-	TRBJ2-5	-	CASRKDTTSEETQYF	TGCGCCAGCCGTAAAGACACAACAAGCGAAGAGACCCAGTACTTC
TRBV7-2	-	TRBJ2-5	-	CASSLRPWGETQYF	TGTGCCAGCAGCTTAAGGCCCTGGGGAGAGACCCAGTACTTC
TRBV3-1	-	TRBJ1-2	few	CASSQGGLQGYTF	TGTGCCAGCAGCCAAGGGGGTCTTCAGGGCTACACCTTC
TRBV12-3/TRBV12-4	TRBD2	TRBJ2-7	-	CASSLGTSGSRYEQYF	TGTGCCAGCAGCCTAGGGACTAGCGGGAGTCGCTACGAGCAGTACTTC
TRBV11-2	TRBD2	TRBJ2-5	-	CASSFLAGGLQETQYF	TGTGCCAGCAGCTTTCTAGCGGGAGGTCTACAAGAGACCCAGTACTTC
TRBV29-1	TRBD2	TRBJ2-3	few	CSIRGAGSTDTQYF	TGCAGCATTCGGGGAGCGGGGAGCACAGATACGCAGTATTTT
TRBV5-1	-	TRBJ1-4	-	CASSLELNEKLFF	TGCGCCAGCAGCTTGGAGCTTAATGAAAAACTGTTTTTT
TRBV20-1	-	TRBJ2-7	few	CSARDWETPSEQYF	TGCAGTGCTAGAGATTGGGAGACACCTTCCGAGCAGTACTTC
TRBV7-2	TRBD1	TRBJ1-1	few	CASRDREGEAFF	TGTGCCAGCAGGGACAGGGAAGGTGAAGCTTTCTTT
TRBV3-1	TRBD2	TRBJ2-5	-	CASSQLAGGPTETQYF	TGTGCCAGCAGCCAACTAGCGGGGGGGCCTACAGAGACCCAGTACTTC
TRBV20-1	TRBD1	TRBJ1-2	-	CSARAQGQGAYGYTF	TGCAGTGCTAGAGCCCAAGGACAGGGAGCCTATGGCTACACCTTC
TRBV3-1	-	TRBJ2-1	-	CASSPAGAEQFF	TGTGCCAGCAGCCCTGCCGGGGCTGAGCAGTTCTTC
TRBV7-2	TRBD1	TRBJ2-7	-	CASSPLAGTGVSYEQYF	TGTGCCAGCAGCCCACTCGCCGGGACAGGTGTTTCCTACGAGCAGTACTTC
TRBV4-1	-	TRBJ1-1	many	CASSPGRGVMNTEAFF	TGCGCCAGCAGCCCCGGCCGGGGAGTAATGAACACTGAAGCTTTCTTT
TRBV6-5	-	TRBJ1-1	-	CASRGAGADEAFF	TGTGCCAGCAGAGGGGCGGGGGCCGATGAAGCTTTCTTT
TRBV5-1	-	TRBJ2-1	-	CASSAYRDTNYNEQFF	TGCGCCAGCAGCGCTTACCGGGATACTAACTACAATGAGCAGTTCTTC
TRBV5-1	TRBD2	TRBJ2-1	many	CASSPRLGTINNEQFF	TGCGCCAGCAGCCCGAGGTTGGGGACTATTAACAATGAGCAGTTCTTC
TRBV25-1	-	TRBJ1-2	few	CATNPNVVLNGYTF	TGTGCCACCAACCCCAACGTGGTCCTTAATGGCTACACCTTC
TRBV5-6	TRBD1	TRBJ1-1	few	CASSWGTGSNTEAFF	TGTGCCAGCAGCTGGGGGACAGGCTCGAACACTGAAGCTTTCTTT
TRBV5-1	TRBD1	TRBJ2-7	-	CASSSTGSPYEQYF	TGCGCCAGCAGCTCGACAGGGTCTCCCTACGAGCAGTACTTC